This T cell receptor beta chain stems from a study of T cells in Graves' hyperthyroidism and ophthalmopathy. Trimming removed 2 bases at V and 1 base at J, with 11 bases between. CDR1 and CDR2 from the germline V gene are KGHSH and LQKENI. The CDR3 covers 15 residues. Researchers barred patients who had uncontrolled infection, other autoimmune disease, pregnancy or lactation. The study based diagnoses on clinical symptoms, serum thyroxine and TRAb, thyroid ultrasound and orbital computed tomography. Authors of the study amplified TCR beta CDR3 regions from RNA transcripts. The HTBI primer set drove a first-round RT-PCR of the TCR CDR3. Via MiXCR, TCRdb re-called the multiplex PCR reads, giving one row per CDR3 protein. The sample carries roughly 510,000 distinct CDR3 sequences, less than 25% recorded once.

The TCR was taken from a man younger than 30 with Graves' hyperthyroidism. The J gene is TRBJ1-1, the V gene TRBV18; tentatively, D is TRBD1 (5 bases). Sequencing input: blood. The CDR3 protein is CASSPGKGPNTEAFF. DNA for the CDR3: TGTGCCAGCTCACCAGGGAAGGGGCCGAACACTGAAGCTTTCTTT.